Detailed here is one TCR beta chain. Primers included in the PCR were 60 Vbeta and 13 Jbeta primers. Only in-frame clones appear in the TCRdb table, and some are missing; sequencing was by immunoSEQ multiplex PCR. The sample has 130,000 to 150,000 clones, roughly 80% seen once. The sample originates from a study of cytomegalovirus exposure and HLA in healthy donors. This CDR3 is built from 14 residues. Germline CDR1 reads GTSNPN; CDR2 reads SVGIG (reference sequence). The V end lost 2 bases, the J end lost 1 base, and 6 bases lay between the germline ends. The TCR was taken from a male donor in good health and CMV-seronegative. Sequences were obtained from PBMCs. This rearrangement joins TRBV30 to TRBJ2-6; D uncertain. This chain's CDR3 is CAWSTSSGANVLTF. CDR3 sequence (DNA): TGTGCCTGGAGTACGAGTTCTGGGGCCAACGTCCTGACTTTC.